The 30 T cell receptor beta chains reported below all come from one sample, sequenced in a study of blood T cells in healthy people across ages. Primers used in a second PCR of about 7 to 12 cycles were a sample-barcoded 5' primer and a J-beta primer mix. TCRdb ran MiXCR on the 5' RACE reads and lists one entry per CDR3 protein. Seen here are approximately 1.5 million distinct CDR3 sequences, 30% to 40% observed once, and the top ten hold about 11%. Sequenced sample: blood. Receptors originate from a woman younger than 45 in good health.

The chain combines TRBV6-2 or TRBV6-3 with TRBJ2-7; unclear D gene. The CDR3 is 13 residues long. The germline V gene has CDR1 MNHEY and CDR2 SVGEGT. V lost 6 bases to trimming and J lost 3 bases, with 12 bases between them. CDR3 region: CASSQLIYYEQYF. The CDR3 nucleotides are TGTGCCAGCAGCCAACTCATTTACTACGAGCAGTACTTC.

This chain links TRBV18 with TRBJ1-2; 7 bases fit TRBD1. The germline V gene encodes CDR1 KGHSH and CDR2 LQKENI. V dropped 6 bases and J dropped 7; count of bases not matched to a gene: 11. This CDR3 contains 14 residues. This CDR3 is CASSPVTGLSGYTF. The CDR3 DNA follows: TGTGCCAGCTCGCCCGTGACAGGGCTCAGTGGCTACACCTTC.

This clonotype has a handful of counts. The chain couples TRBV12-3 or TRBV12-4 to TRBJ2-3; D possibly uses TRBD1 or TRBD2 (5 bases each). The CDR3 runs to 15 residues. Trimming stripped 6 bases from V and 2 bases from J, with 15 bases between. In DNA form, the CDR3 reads TGTGCCAGCAGCTGGGGAGAGGGGTTCACAGATACGCAGTATTTT. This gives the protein CASSWGEGFTDTQYF.

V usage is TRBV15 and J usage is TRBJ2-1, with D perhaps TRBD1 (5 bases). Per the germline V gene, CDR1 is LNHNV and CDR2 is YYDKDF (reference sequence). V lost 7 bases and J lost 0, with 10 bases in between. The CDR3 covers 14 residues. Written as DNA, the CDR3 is TGTGCCACCAAGGGGTTTAACTCCTACAATGAGCAGTTCTTC. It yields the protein CATKGFNSYNEQFF. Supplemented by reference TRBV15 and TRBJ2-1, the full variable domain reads DAMVIQNPRYQVTQFGKPVTLSCSQTLNHNVMYWYQQKSSQAPKLLFHYYDKDFNNEADTPDNFQSRRPNTSFCFLDIRSPGLGDTAMYLCATKGFNSYNEQFFGPGTRLTVL.

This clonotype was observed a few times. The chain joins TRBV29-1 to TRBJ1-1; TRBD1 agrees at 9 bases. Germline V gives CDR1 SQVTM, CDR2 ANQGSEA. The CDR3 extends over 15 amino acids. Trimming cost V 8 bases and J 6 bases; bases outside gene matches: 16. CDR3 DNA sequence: TGCAGCCACAGGTCGGGACAGGGCGGGTTCTCTGAAGCTTTCTTT. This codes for CSHRSGQGGFSEAFF.

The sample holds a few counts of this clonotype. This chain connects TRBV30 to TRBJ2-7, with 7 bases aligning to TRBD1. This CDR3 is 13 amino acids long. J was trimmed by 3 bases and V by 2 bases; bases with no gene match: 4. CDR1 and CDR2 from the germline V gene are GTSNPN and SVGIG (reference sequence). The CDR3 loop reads CAWSLRTGYEQYF. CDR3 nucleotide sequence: TGTGCCTGGAGTCTTAGGACAGGCTACGAGCAGTACTTC.

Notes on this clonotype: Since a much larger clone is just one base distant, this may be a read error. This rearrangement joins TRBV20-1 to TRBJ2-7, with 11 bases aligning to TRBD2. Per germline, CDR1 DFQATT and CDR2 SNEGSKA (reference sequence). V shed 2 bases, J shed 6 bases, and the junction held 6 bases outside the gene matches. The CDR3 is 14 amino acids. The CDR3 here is CSARRGSGRAEQYF. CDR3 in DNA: TGCAGTGCTAGAAGGGGTAGCGGGAGGGCCGAGCAGTACTTC.

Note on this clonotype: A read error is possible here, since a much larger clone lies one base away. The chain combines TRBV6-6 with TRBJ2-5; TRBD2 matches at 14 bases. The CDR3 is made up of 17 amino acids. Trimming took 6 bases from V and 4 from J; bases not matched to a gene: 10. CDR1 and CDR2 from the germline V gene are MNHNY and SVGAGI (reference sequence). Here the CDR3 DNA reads TGTGCCAGCAGGGAGGGACTAGCGGGAGAGATGGGAGAGACCCAGTACTTC. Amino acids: CASREGLAGEMGETQYF.

CDR3 in amino acids: CSASWDRTDTQYF. CDR3 in DNA: TGCAGTGCTAGTTGGGACCGCACAGATACGCAGTATTTT. This chain links TRBV20-1 with TRBJ2-3; D is tentatively TRBD1 or TRBD2 (5 bases each). The germline V gene has CDR1 DFQATT and CDR2 SNEGSKA (reference sequence). CDR3 length: 13 residues. Trimming pared 3 bases from V and 1 base from J, leaving 8 bases between.

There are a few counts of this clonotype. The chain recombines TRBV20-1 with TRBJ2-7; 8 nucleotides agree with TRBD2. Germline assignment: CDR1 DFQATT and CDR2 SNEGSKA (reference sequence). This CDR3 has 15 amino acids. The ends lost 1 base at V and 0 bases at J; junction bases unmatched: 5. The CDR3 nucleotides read TGCAGTGCTAGAGGGCGGGGGGCCAGCTCCTACGAGCAGTACTTC. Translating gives CSARGRGASSYEQYF.

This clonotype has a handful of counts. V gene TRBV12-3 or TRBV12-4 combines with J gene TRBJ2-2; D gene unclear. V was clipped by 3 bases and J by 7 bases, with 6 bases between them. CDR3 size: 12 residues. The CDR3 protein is CASSFSGGELFF. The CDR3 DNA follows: TGTGCCAGCAGTTTTAGTGGCGGGGAGCTGTTTTTT.

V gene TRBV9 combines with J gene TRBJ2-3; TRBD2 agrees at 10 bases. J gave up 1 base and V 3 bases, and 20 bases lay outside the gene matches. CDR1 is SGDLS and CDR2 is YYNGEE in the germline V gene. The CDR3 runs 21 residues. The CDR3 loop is CASSASQGSSGSARRTDTQYF. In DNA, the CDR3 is TGTGCCAGCAGCGCATCCCAGGGGTCTAGCGGGAGTGCCCGCCGCACAGATACGCAGTATTTT.

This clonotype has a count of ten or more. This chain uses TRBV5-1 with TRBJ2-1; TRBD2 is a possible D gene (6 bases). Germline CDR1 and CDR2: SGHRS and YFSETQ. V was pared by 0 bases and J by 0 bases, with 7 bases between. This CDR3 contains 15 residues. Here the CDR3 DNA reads TGCGCCAGCAGCTTGGACGGGAGCTCCTACAATGAGCAGTTCTTC. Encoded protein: CASSLDGSSYNEQFF.

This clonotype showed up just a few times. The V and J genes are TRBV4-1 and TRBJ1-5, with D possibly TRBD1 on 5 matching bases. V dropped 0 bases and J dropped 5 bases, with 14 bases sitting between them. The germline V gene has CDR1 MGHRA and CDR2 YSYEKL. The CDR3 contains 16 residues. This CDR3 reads CASSQEAPGPHQPQHF. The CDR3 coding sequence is TGCGCCAGCAGCCAAGAGGCCCCGGGACCGCATCAGCCCCAGCATTTT.

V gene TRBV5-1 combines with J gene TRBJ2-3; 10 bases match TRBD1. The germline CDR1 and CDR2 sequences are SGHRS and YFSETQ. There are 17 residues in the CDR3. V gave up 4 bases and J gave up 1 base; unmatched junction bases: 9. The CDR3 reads CASSPLPGTGGTDTQYF. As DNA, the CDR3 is TGCGCCAGCAGCCCCCTTCCCGGGACAGGGGGCACAGATACGCAGTATTTT. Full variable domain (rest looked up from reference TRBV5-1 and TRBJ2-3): KAGVTQTPRYLIKTRGQQVTLSCSPISGHRSVSWYQQTPGQGLQFLFEYFSETQRNKGNFPGRFSGRQFSNSRSEMNVSTLELGDSALYLCASSPLPGTGGTDTQYFGPGTRLTVL.

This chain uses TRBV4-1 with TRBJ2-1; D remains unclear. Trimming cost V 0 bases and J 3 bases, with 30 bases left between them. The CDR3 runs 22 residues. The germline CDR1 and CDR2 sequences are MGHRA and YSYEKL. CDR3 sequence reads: CASSQDSSPYSPNRFNYNEQFF. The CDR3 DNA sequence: TGCGCCAGCAGCCAAGATTCGTCCCCCTACAGCCCCAACCGATTTAACTACAATGAGCAGTTCTTC.

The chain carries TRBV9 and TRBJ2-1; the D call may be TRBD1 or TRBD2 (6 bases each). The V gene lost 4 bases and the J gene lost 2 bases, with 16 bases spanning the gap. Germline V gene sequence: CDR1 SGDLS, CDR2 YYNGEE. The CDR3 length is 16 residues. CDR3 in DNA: TGTGCCAGCAGCTCCCGGGGGCAGGGTACCTACAATGAGCAGTTCTTC. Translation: CASSSRGQGTYNEQFF.

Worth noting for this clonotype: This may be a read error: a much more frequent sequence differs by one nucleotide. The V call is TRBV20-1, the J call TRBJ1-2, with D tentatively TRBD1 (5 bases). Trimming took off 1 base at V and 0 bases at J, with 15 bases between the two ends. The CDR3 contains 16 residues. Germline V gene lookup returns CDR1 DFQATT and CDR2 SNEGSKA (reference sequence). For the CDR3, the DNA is TGCAGTGCTAGAGCTCCCGGGGGGTGGTCTAACTATGGCTACACCTTC. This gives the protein CSARAPGGWSNYGYTF.

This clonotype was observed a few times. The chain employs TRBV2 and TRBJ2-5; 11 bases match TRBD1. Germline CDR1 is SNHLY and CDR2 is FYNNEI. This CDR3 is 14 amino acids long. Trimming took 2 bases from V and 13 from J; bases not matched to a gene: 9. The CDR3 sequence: CASSETGQGAPWYF. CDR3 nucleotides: TGTGCCAGCAGTGAAACCGGACAGGGGGCCCCCTGGTACTTC.

The CDR3 reads CSARDASGRRTDTQYF. In nucleotides, the CDR3 is TGCAGTGCTAGAGATGCTAGCGGGAGGCGCACAGATACGCAGTATTTT. The chain couples TRBV20-1 to TRBJ2-3; 11 bases map to TRBD2. From germline, CDR1 is DFQATT and CDR2 SNEGSKA (reference sequence). The CDR3 length is 16 residues. V lost 0 bases to trimming and J lost 1 base; unmatched junction nucleotides: 3.

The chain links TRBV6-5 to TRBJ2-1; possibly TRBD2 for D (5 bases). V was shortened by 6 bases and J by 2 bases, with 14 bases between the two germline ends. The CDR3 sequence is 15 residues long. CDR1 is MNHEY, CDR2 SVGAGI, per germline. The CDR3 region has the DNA TGTGCCAGCAGAAGAGCGGTACAGACCTACAATGAGCAGTTCTTC. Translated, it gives CASRRAVQTYNEQFF.

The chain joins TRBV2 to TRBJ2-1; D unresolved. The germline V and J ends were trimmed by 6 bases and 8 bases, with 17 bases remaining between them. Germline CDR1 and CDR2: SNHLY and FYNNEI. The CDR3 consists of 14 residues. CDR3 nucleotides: TGTGCCAGCAGCGCGTTGACCCCCATCGATGAGCAGTTCTTC. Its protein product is CASSALTPIDEQFF. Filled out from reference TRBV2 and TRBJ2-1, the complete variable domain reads EPEVTQTPSHQVTQMGQEVILRCVPISNHLYFYWYRQILGQKVEFLVSFYNNEISEKSEIFDDQFSVERPDGSNFTLKIRSTKLEDSAMYFCASSALTPIDEQFFGPGTRLTVL.

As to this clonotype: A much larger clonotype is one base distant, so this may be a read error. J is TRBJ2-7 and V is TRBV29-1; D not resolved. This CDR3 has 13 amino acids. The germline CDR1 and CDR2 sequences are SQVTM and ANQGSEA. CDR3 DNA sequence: TGCAACGCTGGCCCTGGGCTCTCCTACGAGCAGTACTTC. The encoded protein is CNAGPGLSYEQYF.

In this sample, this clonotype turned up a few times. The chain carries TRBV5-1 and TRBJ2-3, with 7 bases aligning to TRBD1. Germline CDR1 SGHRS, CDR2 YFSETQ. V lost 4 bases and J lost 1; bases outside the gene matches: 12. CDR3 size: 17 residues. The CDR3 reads CASSSSETGIGTDTQYF. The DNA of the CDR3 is TGCGCCAGCAGCAGCTCGGAGACAGGGATTGGCACAGATACGCAGTATTTT.

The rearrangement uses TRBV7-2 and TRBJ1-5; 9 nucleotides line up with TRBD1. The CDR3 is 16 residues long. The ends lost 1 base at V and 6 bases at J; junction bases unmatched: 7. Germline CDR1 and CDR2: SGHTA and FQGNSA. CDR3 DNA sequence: TGTGCCAGCAGCTTAGGTGGGACAGGGAACGGTCAGCCCCAGCATTTT. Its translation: CASSLGGTGNGQPQHF.

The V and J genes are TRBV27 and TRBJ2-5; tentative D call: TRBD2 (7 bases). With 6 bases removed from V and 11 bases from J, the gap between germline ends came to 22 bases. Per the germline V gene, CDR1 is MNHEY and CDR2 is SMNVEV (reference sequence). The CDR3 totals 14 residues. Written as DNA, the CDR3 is TGTGCCAGCAGATCGTACTCAGGGGCGGGGGAGCAGTACTTC. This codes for CASRSYSGAGEQYF.

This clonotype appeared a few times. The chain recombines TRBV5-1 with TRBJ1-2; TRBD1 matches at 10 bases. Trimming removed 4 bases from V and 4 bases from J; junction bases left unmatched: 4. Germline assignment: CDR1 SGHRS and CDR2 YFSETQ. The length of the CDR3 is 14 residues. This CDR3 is CASSAGDRGYGYTF. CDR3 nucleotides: TGCGCCAGCAGCGCAGGGGACAGGGGCTATGGCTACACCTTC.

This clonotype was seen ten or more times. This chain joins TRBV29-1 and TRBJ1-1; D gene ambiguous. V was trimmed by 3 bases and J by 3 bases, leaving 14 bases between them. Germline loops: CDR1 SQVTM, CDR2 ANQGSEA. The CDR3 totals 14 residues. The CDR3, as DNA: TGCAGCGTTGACCGGGAATATCTGGACACTGAAGCTTTCTTT. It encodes CSVDREYLDTEAFF.

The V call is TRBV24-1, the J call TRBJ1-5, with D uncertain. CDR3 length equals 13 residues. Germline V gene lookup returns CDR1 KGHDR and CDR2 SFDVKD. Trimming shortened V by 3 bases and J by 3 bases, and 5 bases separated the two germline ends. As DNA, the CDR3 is TGTGCCACCAGTGATAATCCCAATCAGCCCCAGCATTTT. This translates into CATSDNPNQPQHF.

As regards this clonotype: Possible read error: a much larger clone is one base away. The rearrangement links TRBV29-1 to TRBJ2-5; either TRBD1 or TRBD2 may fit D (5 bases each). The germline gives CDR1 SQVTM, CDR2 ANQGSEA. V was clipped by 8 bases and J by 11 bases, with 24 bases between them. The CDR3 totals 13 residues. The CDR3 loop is CSSGPMRGNEQYF. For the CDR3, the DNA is TGCAGCTCCGGCCCCATGAGGGGTAATGAGCAGTACTTC.